Listed below are T cell receptor beta chains from one sample, sequenced in a study of early T cells in non-severe SARS-CoV-2 infection. TCRdb itself ran the 5' RACE reads through MiXCR, one entry per CDR3 protein. The table includes about 46,000 distinct CDR3 sequences, less than 10% detected once. The sample consisted of whole blood, taken at baseline. The receptors shown here come from an adult who was a healthcare worker with PCR-confirmed SARS-CoV-2 infection or an uninfected control (not recorded which). The CDR3 runs from the conserved cysteine through the conserved F or W. Each record gives: D gene, V gene, CDR3 protein. A D gene is named only where the DNA matches it firmly.

>TRBD2|TRBV20-1
CSAPRLAGGDTDTQYF
>-|TRBV20-1
CSAYHPVRTKNIQYF
>TRBD2|TRBV5-1
CASSLVSGMIGELFF
>-|TRBV12-3/TRBV12-4
CASSLQGGSNQPQHF
>TRBD1|TRBV12-5
CASGTGQGRASF
>-|TRBV7-8
CASSLESARSTDTQYF
>-|TRBV15
CATSRDSASVYEQYF
>TRBD1|TRBV28
CASRGDSEEYF
>TRBD2|TRBV11-3
CASSPRASGTGNEQFF
>-|TRBV3-1
CASSPTREVFSGYTF
>-|TRBV6-6
CASRTDSNSPLHF
>TRBD1|TRBV5-1
CASSSGTGAYEQYF
>TRBD1|TRBV20-1
CSAWGQGLDTQYF
>-|TRBV6-5
CAKGQKPGANVLTF
>-|TRBV29-1
CSVGGVANEQFF
>-|TRBV7-8
CASTGGVRGSRETQYF
>-|TRBV9
CDSSTGPNPYEQYF
>-|TRBV11-2
CASSFLLAINDNEQFF
>-|TRBV27
CASTPTGRVYNEQFF
>TRBD1|TRBV20-1
CSAPIGGQTNSPLHF
>-|TRBV11-2
CASSLPRDATYEQYF
>-|TRBV7-9
CASSAQGAEAFF
>TRBD1|TRBV5-1
CASSFQPGGTGYSGNTIYF
>-|TRBV29-1
CSVEWTEAFF
>-|TRBV18
CASSNSIGGTDTQYF
>-|TRBV20-1
CSAIRGSSYEQYF
>TRBD2|TRBV7-6
CASSFSSGGHNEQFF
>-|TRBV14
CASSQGLMDSPLHF
>-|TRBV20-1
CSARDPGVNTEAFF
>-|TRBV28
CASSATGTYNEQFF
>TRBD2|TRBV7-6
CASSLSVAGGNEQFF
>-|TRBV5-1
CASSRSSYTDTQYF
>-|TRBV5-6
CASSRNTDTQYF
>-|TRBV27
CASSLAAGRGETQYF
>-|TRBV25-1
CASSAHRMGGGTEAFF
>-|TRBV6-5
CASSRSFSRDEQYF
>TRBD1|TRBV12-3/TRBV12-4
CASSWGQGSSDEQYF
>-|TRBV7-2
CASSLLSGYNEQFF
>-|TRBV7-2
CASSLLGDPTGNTIYF
>TRBD2|TRBV15
CATSRSGRPENIQYF
>TRBD1|TRBV6-6
CASSYLAGGDYGYTF
>-|TRBV7-2
CASSLVLGMNSPLHF
>TRBD1|TRBV2
CAGTGGDGTEAFF
>-|TRBV15
CATRDDSSPLHF
>-|TRBV29-1
CSVASTTDTQYF
>-|TRBV20-1
CSARPWDTAPEAFF
>-|TRBV29-1
CSGSTDTSTEAFF
>-|TRBV5-6
CASSLQGTTDTQYF